Each of the 23 T cell receptor beta chains below was sequenced from the same sample in a study of blood T cell dynamics during melanoma immunotherapy. Time point here: week 3, after first cycle of checkpoint inhibitor. Some clones are missing from TCRdb's copy, which holds only in-frame ones; the method was immunoSEQ multiplex PCR. The profile shows 10,000 or so clones, over 70% of them singletons. This material consisted of blood, taken from a patient treated with checkpoint blockade. The origin of the receptors is a human donor with melanoma.

J is TRBJ2-5 and V is TRBV5-4; 7 nucleotides agree with TRBD1. CDR1 SGHNT and CDR2 YYREEE come from the germline V gene (reference sequence). The CDR3 loop spans 14 amino acids. J gave up 3 bases and V 3 bases, and 5 bases lay outside the gene matches. The CDR3 bases are TGTGCCAGCAGCTCGCGACAGGGAGAAGAGACCCAGTACTTC. Its protein product is CASSSRQGEETQYF.

This chain connects TRBV5-6 to TRBJ1-1; D gene ambiguous. CDR3 length equals 12 residues. The V gene's germline CDR1 is SGHDT and CDR2 YYEEEE. Trimming took off 2 bases at V and 8 bases at J, with 10 bases between the two ends. CDR3 region: CASSLVQKEAFF. CDR3 coding DNA: TGTGCCAGCAGCTTAGTACAGAAAGAAGCTTTCTTT.

The J gene is TRBJ1-5, the V gene TRBV7-6; D remains ambiguous. Between the trimmed V and J ends, which lost 5 bases and 3 bases, there was a span of 8 bases. The CDR3 extends over 13 amino acids. CDR1 and CDR2 (germline): SGHVS, FNYEAQ. CDR3 nucleotide sequence: TGTGCCAGCAGCCTATCAGACAATCAGCCCCAGCATTTT. Its protein is CASSLSDNQPQHF.

The V and J genes are TRBV7-2 and TRBJ2-2, with D tentatively TRBD1 (6 bases). Germline V gene lookup returns CDR1 SGHTA and CDR2 FQGNSA. This CDR3 contains 15 residues. Trimming cost V 5 bases and J 3 bases, with 13 bases left between them. CDR3 region: CASSPQGQDTGELFF. Written as DNA, the CDR3 is TGTGCCAGCAGCCCCCAGGGGCAGGACACCGGGGAGCTGTTTTTT.

The V call is TRBV7-9, the J call TRBJ1-3; D possibly corresponds to TRBD1 (5 bases). The V gene's germline CDR1 is SEHNR and CDR2 FQNEAQ (reference sequence). V was trimmed by 7 bases and J by 0 bases, leaving 16 bases between them. The CDR3 is 16 amino acids. This CDR3 reads CASNPADSISGNTIYF. The CDR3 DNA reads as TGTGCCAGCAACCCAGCAGACAGCATCTCTGGAAACACCATATATTTT.

The chain uses TRBV7-9 and TRBJ2-7, with TRBD2 identical over 9 bases. Trimming at V came to 3 bases and at J to 4 bases, leaving 4 bases not matched to a gene. In germline, CDR1 is SEHNR, CDR2 FQNEAQ (reference sequence). The CDR3 runs 14 residues. CDR3 DNA: TGTGCCAGCAGCTTGGCGGGAGGGCCATACGAGCAGTACTTC. Its translation is CASSLAGGPYEQYF.

The rearrangement uses TRBV18 and TRBJ2-3; 10 nucleotides line up with TRBD1. CDR1 and CDR2 from the germline V gene are KGHSH and LQKENI. The length of the CDR3 is 15 residues. The trim removed 1 base at V and 3 bases at J, leaving 1 base unmatched. CDR3 bases: TGTGCCAGCTCACCACGACAGGGGGCTACAGATACGCAGTATTTT. The encoded protein is CASSPRQGATDTQYF.

The V gene is TRBV6-1, the J gene TRBJ1-2; TRBD1 might be the D (5 bases). The CDR3 runs to 12 residues. From germline, CDR1 is MNHNS and CDR2 SASEGT. Trimming cost V 7 bases and J 6 bases, with 12 bases left between them. The CDR3 spells CASIMGGNGYTF. The CDR3 nucleotides are TGTGCCAGCATCATGGGGGGGAATGGCTACACCTTC.

By share, this clone ranks as medium-sized (0.01 to 0.1%). The chain links TRBV29-1 to TRBJ1-3; TRBD1 is a possible D gene (5 bases). This CDR3 spans 13 amino acids. Trimming removed 5 bases at V and 6 bases at J, with 14 bases between. Germline V lookup: CDR1 SQVTM, CDR2 ANQGSEA. As DNA, the CDR3 is TGCAGCGTTCGGCAGGGAGGAGAAAACACCATATATTTT. This codes for CSVRQGGENTIYF.

This clone was seen just once. The V and J genes are TRBV9 and TRBJ1-2; 9 bases are shared with TRBD1. V shed 2 bases, J shed 6 bases, and the junction held 5 bases outside the gene matches. The CDR3 has 14 residues. Germline assignment: CDR1 SGDLS and CDR2 YYNGEE. The CDR3 region has the DNA TGTGCCAGCAGCGTTCAGGACAGGGGAAATGGCTACACCTTC. Translated, it gives CASSVQDRGNGYTF.

This chain joins TRBV6-5 and TRBJ1-5; D is uncertain. The CDR3 contains 15 residues. V gave up 4 bases and J gave up 0 bases, with 10 bases separating them. CDR1 is MNHEY and CDR2 is SVGAGI in the germline V gene. CDR3 sequence: CASSWEEYSNQPQHF. DNA for the CDR3: TGTGCCAGCAGTTGGGAGGAATATAGCAATCAGCCCCAGCATTTT.

CDR3 protein: CASSAAGGQTGELFF. CDR3 DNA sequence: TGTGCCAGCAGTGCAGCGGGGGGGCAGACCGGGGAGCTGTTTTTT. The chain is built from TRBV2 and TRBJ2-2, with TRBD2 matching over 10 bases. V trimming: 4 bases; J trimming: 5 bases; junction bases outside the gene matches: 4. The CDR3 length is 15 residues. From germline, CDR1 is SNHLY and CDR2 FYNNEI. Using reference TRBV2 and TRBJ2-2 for the parts outside the CDR3, the full variable domain is EPEVTQTPSHQVTQMGQEVILRCVPISNHLYFYWYRQILGQKVEFLVSFYNNEISEKSEIFDDQFSVERPDGSNFTLKIRSTKLEDSAMYFCASSAAGGQTGELFFGEGSRLTVL.

V usage is TRBV27 and J usage is TRBJ1-3; 9 bases align to TRBD1. V trimming: 8 bases; J trimming: 4 bases; junction bases outside the gene matches: 6. The CDR3 runs to 14 residues. Germline CDR1 MNHEY, CDR2 SMNVEV (reference sequence). CDR3 loop: CASGGTGRGNTIYF. CDR3 bases: TGTGCCAGCGGAGGGACAGGGCGAGGAAACACCATATATTTT.

The V and J genes are TRBV6-6 and TRBJ2-2, with D maybe TRBD1 (6 bases). The germline V and J ends were trimmed by 6 bases and 4 bases, with 15 bases remaining between them. The CDR3 loop spans 15 amino acids. Germline CDR1 reads MNHNY; CDR2 reads SVGAGI (reference sequence). This CDR3 reads CASRSQTGFTGELFF. In nucleotides, the CDR3 is TGTGCCAGCAGATCCCAAACAGGGTTCACCGGGGAGCTGTTTTTT.

The CDR3 is CASSPPVGGKTEAFF. CDR3 coding DNA: TGTGCCAGCTCACCACCGGTCGGGGGAAAAACTGAAGCTTTCTTT. V usage is TRBV18 and J usage is TRBJ1-1, with D possibly TRBD1 on 5 matching bases. Germline CDR1 reads KGHSH; CDR2 reads LQKENI. CDR3 length equals 15 residues. V lost 0 bases, J lost 5 bases, and 13 bases lay in between.

This clone has only a few counts. This sequence joins TRBV21-1 and TRBJ1-2; no check of the table's D call, TRBD1, against the DNA was made. TRBV21-1 counts as a pseudogene. CDR3 length equals 14 residues. As DNA, the CDR3 is TGTGCCAGCAGCAAAGAGACAGGGGGAGATGGCTACACCTTC. Encoded protein: CASSKETGGDGYTF.

This clone was seen a single time. The chain employs TRBV6-1 and TRBJ2-1; 8 bases fit TRBD1. Unmatched junction bases numbered 10, after V lost 7 bases and J lost 5 bases. CDR1 is MNHNS and CDR2 is SASEGT in the germline V gene. The CDR3 consists of 15 residues. The CDR3 region is CASIQGADYHNEQFF. As DNA, the CDR3 is TGTGCCAGCATCCAGGGGGCGGATTACCACAATGAGCAGTTCTTC.

The chain joins TRBV4-1 to TRBJ2-5; 9 bases fit TRBD1. Germline CDR1 reads MGHRA; CDR2 reads YSYEKL. The CDR3 totals 16 residues. The V and J ends lost 1 base and 5 bases, in that order; junction bases with no gene match: 8. CDR3 nucleotide sequence: TGCGCCAGCAGCCAAGTATCACAGGGGGCGAAGGAGACCCAGTACTTC. It specifies CASSQVSQGAKETQYF.

The rearrangement uses TRBV7-2 and TRBJ2-1; 8 bases are a match to TRBD1. Germline V lookup: CDR1 SGHTA, CDR2 FQGNSA. The CDR3 is made up of 17 amino acids. V lost 7 bases and J lost 6; bases outside the gene matches: 17. CDR3 loop: CASIPDRARTLSNEQFF. The CDR3 region has the DNA TGTGCCAGCATCCCGGACAGGGCCCGGACCCTTAGCAATGAGCAGTTCTTC.

The CDR3 loop reads CASSPNRETNEKLFF. For the CDR3, the DNA is TGTGCCAGCAGCCCCAACAGGGAAACTAATGAAAAACTGTTTTTT. The chain has TRBV2 and TRBJ1-4, with D perhaps TRBD1 (6 bases). The CDR3 has 15 residues. V was shortened by 6 bases and J by 1 base, with 12 bases between the two germline ends. The germline CDR1 and CDR2 sequences are SNHLY and FYNNEI.

The chain links TRBV10-3 to TRBJ2-1; TRBD2 is a possible D gene (6 bases). This CDR3 has 15 residues. V was pared by 8 bases and J by 4 bases, with 18 bases between. Looked up from germline, CDR1 is ENHRY and CDR2 is SYGVKD. The CDR3 reads CAIGPGTGSYNEQFF. In nucleotides, the CDR3 is TGTGCCATCGGGCCGGGGACTGGGTCTTACAATGAGCAGTTCTTC.

The chain joins TRBV7-8 to TRBJ1-6; the D gene is possibly TRBD1 (6 bases). The V and J ends lost 2 bases and 8 bases respectively, with 16 bases between them. This CDR3 is built from 16 residues. Germline V gene lookup returns CDR1 SGHVS and CDR2 FQNEAQ. The CDR3 DNA reads as TGTGCCAGCAGCTTAAGCATTACAGGGTGGTATTCACCCCTCCACTTT. Translating it yields CASSLSITGWYSPLHF.

This chain links TRBV15 with TRBJ2-7; D unclear. CDR1 and CDR2 (germline): LNHNV, YYDKDF (reference sequence). Between the trimmed V and J ends, which lost 0 bases and 3 bases, there was a span of 9 bases. The CDR3 spans 14 residues. CDR3 in amino acids: CATSRDQGRYEQYF. In DNA form, the CDR3 reads TGTGCCACCAGCAGAGATCAAGGCCGCTACGAGCAGTACTTC.